The entry that follows covers one T cell receptor (beta chain) sequence. Its antigen is currently not known. Per-base quality was not reported, and no clone a single base away is much larger than it. These data belong to a study of PD-L1 blockade in urothelial cancer (dated by TCRdb to about 2017). About the full investigation: All patients started therapy in the mid-2010s and received atezolizumab 1,200 mg intravenously every 3 weeks. Around 29 patients had pretreatment blood TCR-seq, some 25 had at least one posttreatment blood collection, and some 25 had tumor TCR-seq. The study, an exploratory multi-omic analysis, examined somatic, immune and clinical correlates of response to PD-L1 blockade with atezolizumab in urothelial cancer. Blood samples were analyzed 3 weeks after the start of treatment (second dose) and 6 weeks after the start of treatment. In the same patients, whole exome sequencing and RNA sequencing of pretreatment tumors were performed in addition to TCR sequencing. Durable clinical benefit was achieved by nine patients but not by the remaining 20. About 85% of the roughly 30 patients were males with bladder-origin urothelial cancer, and about 65% of the roughly 30 reported a prior smoking history. Blood samples yielded a median of around 130,000 T cells and more than 80,000 unique TCRs, with median clonality around 0.083. Pretreatment tumor samples and matched peripheral blood, collected serially before and after atezolizumab treatment, underwent TCR sequencing. Durable clinical benefit was defined as a progression-free survival longer than 6 months, and TCR features were additionally tested against progression-free survival and overall survival. An ECOG performance status of 0 or 1 was recorded for the patients, and 0 to 3 prior chemotherapy regimens had been received by the patients. Overall study results and their limits: Small sample size (n of about 30) and many exploratory analyses mean the results are intended to be hypothesis-generating. Greater expansion of tumor-associated TCR clones in peripheral blood 3 weeks after the start of treatment was observed in patients with durable benefit (n of about 24, p = 0.022). A pretreatment peripheral blood TCR clonality below the median was linked to improved progression-free and overall survival.

The CDR1 and CDR2 encoded by the germline V gene are ENHRY and SYGVKD. V is pruned by 2 bases and J by 2 bases, leaving 15 bases of the junction without a gene match. Taken from cysteine to phenylalanine, the CDR3 has 19 residues. The DNA shown is the 57-base CDR3, in frame from base 1. The cohort included 25 to 30 patients with locally advanced or metastatic urothelial carcinoma who were treated at Memorial Sloan Kettering on a trial protocol. Peripheral blood mononuclear cells were collected pretreatment and during treatment, with between 1 and 8 total time points obtained per patient. The Qiagen DNeasy Blood extraction kit was used to purify genomic DNA from total PBMCs and from tumor samples. PBMCs were collected pretreatment and during treatment and were isolated and stored as previously described. To estimate absolute template abundance from read counts, synthetic TCR analog templates were spiked into each PCR. Using the immunoSEQ assay, TCRbeta CDR3 regions were amplified from genomic DNA with bias-controlled V and J gene primers. Rearranged TCRbeta segments were sequenced at approximately 20X coverage. On the study's bioinformatics: Sequencing errors were corrected by clustering and CDR3s were annotated against IMGT to assign V, D and J genes. Downstream analyses used only productive TCRbeta rearrangements, leaving out any out-of-frame or stop-codon sequences. Clonality was calculated as one minus the Shannon entropy normalized by the log of the number of unique productive sequences. Clones differing between time points or between blood and tumor were identified by Fisher's exact test with Benjamini-Hochberg correction at adjusted p below 0.01. TCRdb's version of the immuneACCESS table is confined to in-frame rearrangements and falls short of the full clone set. An unresolved V gene accounts for under half of the shortfall where checked; the remainder is of unknown origin. That table gives V, J and clone size, and the DNA gave D and trimming. In all, the sample holds 55,000 to 85,000 clones, and roughly nine tenths of those were seen once. The top ten constitute approximately 3.2% of the sample.

The rearrangement joined TRBV10-3 to TRBJ1-3, and TRBD1 aligns with 7 junction nucleotides. The starting material was PBMCs, obtained around atezolizumab (anti-PD-L1) treatment. The receptor was isolated from a man in his 60s with urothelial cancer. This receptor carries the CDR3 CAISELPDLGQNPGNTIYF. The DNA sequence follows: TGTGCCATCAGTGAGCTCCCGGATCTGGGACAGAACCCTGGAAACACCATATATTTT.